Each of the 5 T cell receptor beta chains below was sequenced from the same sample in a study of control samples from healthy donors and cancer patients. Libraries were prepared by immunoSEQ multiplex PCR; TCRdb keeps only in-frame clonotypes and omits some of them. The table lists under 150,000 clones, approximately 87% of them singletons. The specimen sequenced was blood. Every receptor here comes from a man in his sixties in good health.

This clone occurred a few times. The chain combines TRBV6-1 with TRBJ2-4, with 7 bases aligning to TRBD1. Germline V CDR1 and CDR2: MNHNS, SASEGT. Trimming at V came to 0 bases and at J to 0 bases, leaving 2 bases not matched to a gene. CDR3 length: 16 residues. The DNA of the CDR3 is TGTGCCAGCAGTGAAGCGGGACAGATAGCCAAAAACATTCAGTACTTC. Its protein is CASSEAGQIAKNIQYF.

Here the CDR3 DNA reads TGTGCCAGCAGCTTTACTAGCGGGGGGGCAGATACGCAGTATTTT. Its translation is CASSFTSGGADTQYF. The J gene is TRBJ2-3, the V gene TRBV13; 13 nucleotides match TRBD2. Germline CDR1 reads PRHDT; CDR2 reads FYEKMQ (reference sequence). The CDR3 is made up of 15 amino acids. The V and J ends lost 3 bases and 4 bases, in that order; junction bases with no gene match: 1.

This chain uses TRBV18 with TRBJ1-3; 9 bases fit TRBD1. Germline V lookup: CDR1 KGHSH, CDR2 LQKENI. CDR3 length equals 15 residues. Trimming took 3 bases from V and 3 from J; bases not matched to a gene: 3. Here the CDR3 DNA reads TGTGCCAGCTCACCCGGGACAGGGAGTGGAAACACCATATATTTT. Translated, it gives CASSPGTGSGNTIYF.

This chain uses TRBV19 with TRBJ2-3, with 9 bases identical to TRBD1. The CDR3 is 15 amino acids. CDR1 and CDR2 from the germline V gene are LNHDA and SQIVND (reference sequence). The V and J ends lost 5 bases and 4 bases, in that order; junction bases with no gene match: 7. Written as DNA, the CDR3 is TGTGCCAGTAGTCAGGGGACAGGGCGGGCAGATACGCAGTATTTT. Translating it yields CASSQGTGRADTQYF.

This clone appeared a few times. The chain has TRBV19 and TRBJ1-2, with TRBD1 matching over 9 bases. Germline-derived CDR1 and CDR2 are LNHDA and SQIVND (reference sequence). This CDR3 has 17 amino acids. Germline trimming cut 4 bases from V and 8 bases from J; bases unmatched to any gene: 17. The CDR3 nucleotides read TGTGCCAGTAGTACTGGGACAGGGCCGAGGGATAACGGGGGCTACACCTTC. Translated, it gives CASSTGTGPRDNGGYTF.